Shown below are 22 T cell receptor beta chains from a single sample sequenced in a study of chemoradiotherapy in HPV16-positive cancers. Repertoires were generated with immunoSEQ multiplex PCR, while TCRdb's copy carries only in-frame clones and drops some. The sample yields roughly 13,000 clones, just under 70% seen once. This material was obtained from a patient who underwent chemoradiotherapy. The source is a human donor with HPV-associated anogenital cancer.

The chain employs TRBV5-8 and TRBJ1-6; unclear D gene. Trimming removed 1 base at V and 7 bases at J, with 9 bases between. The CDR3 contains 14 residues. Germline CDR1 is SGHTS and CDR2 is YDEGEE. CDR3 loop: CASSLLLVNSPLHF. CDR3 DNA sequence: TGTGCCAGCAGCTTGCTTCTCGTCAATTCACCCCTCCACTTT. The variable domain in full, completed from reference TRBV5-8 and TRBJ1-6, reads EAGVTQSPTHLIKTRGQQATLRCSPISGHTSVYWYQQALGLGLQFLLWYDEGEERNRGNFPPRFSGRQFPNYSSELNVNALELEDSALYLCASSLLLVNSPLHFGNGTRLTVT.

The rearrangement links TRBV4-1 to TRBJ2-3; TRBD2 is a possible D gene (7 bases). CDR1 is MGHRA, CDR2 YSYEKL, per germline. The CDR3 is 16 residues long. Trimming took 4 bases from V and 2 from J, leaving 16 bases between them. The CDR3 DNA follows: TGCGCCAGCAGCCCCGAATGGGGGGGGCTCACAGATACGCAGTATTTT. It yields the protein CASSPEWGGLTDTQYF.

CDR3 nucleotide sequence: TGCGCCAGCAGCTTGGGAGGGAGGACTGGCTACACCTTC. As protein: CASSLGGRTGYTF. The chain is built from TRBV5-1 and TRBJ1-2; D call uncertain. Germline V gives CDR1 SGHRS, CDR2 YFSETQ. V shed 0 bases and J shed 7 bases, with 10 bases lying between them. The CDR3 has 13 amino acids. Together with reference TRBV5-1 and TRBJ1-2, the CDR3 gives the full variable domain: KAGVTQTPRYLIKTRGQQVTLSCSPISGHRSVSWYQQTPGQGLQFLFEYFSETQRNKGNFPGRFSGRQFSNSRSEMNVSTLELGDSALYLCASSLGGRTGYTFGSGTRLTVV.

The rearrangement joins TRBV6-5 to TRBJ1-6; D is ambiguous. Germline values: CDR1 MNHEY, CDR2 SVGAGI. V lost 2 bases, J lost 2 bases, and 7 bases lay in between. This CDR3 spans 15 amino acids. Here the CDR3 reads CASSYPRAYNSPLHF. In DNA, the CDR3 is TGTGCCAGCAGTTACCCTCGGGCCTATAATTCACCCCTCCACTTT.

The chain links TRBV2 to TRBJ1-5; D unresolved. Trimming stripped 1 base from V and 1 base from J, with 8 bases between. Germline CDR1 SNHLY, CDR2 FYNNEI. The CDR3 has 15 residues. In DNA form, the CDR3 reads TGTGCCAGCAGTGAAGGACTTTCAAGCAATCAGCCCCAGCATTTT. Translating it yields CASSEGLSSNQPQHF.

CDR3 protein: CASSFLGVNTEAFF. The DNA for the CDR3 is TGTGCCAGCAGCTTTTTAGGGGTGAACACTGAAGCTTTCTTT. This chain joins TRBV7-9 and TRBJ1-1, with TRBD1 as a possible D gene (5 bases). This CDR3 is 14 amino acids long. Germline values: CDR1 SEHNR, CDR2 FQNEAQ (reference sequence). Trimming shortened V by 3 bases and J by 0 bases, and 8 bases separated the two germline ends.

This clone was seen only a few times. The chain employs TRBV6-5 and TRBJ2-7, with 7 bases lining up with TRBD1. CDR3 size: 13 residues. Germline assignment: CDR1 MNHEY and CDR2 SVGAGI. V lost 6 bases, J lost 2 bases, and 4 bases stayed unmatched. CDR3 protein: CASRPQGTYEQYF. CDR3 in DNA: TGTGCCAGCAGACCACAGGGGACCTACGAGCAGTACTTC.

The gene calls are TRBV4-3 and TRBJ1-1, with D hard to call. V dropped 2 bases and J dropped 4 bases, with 11 bases sitting between them. Per the germline V gene, CDR1 is LGHNA and CDR2 is YSLEER. The CDR3 spans 14 residues. Here the CDR3 reads CASSQTQLTTEAFF. DNA for the CDR3: TGCGCCAGCAGCCAAACACAATTGACCACTGAAGCTTTCTTT.

The V gene is TRBV5-5, the J gene TRBJ2-5, with D unresolved. Germline V gives CDR1 SGHKS, CDR2 YYEKEE (reference sequence). V gave up 1 base and J gave up 4 bases, with 5 bases separating them. This CDR3 has 12 residues. The CDR3 nucleotides read TGTGCCAGCAGCTTGCCGGGAGAGACCCAGTACTTC. Translation: CASSLPGETQYF. Filled out from reference TRBV5-5 and TRBJ2-5, the complete variable domain reads DAGVTQSPTHLIKTRGQQVTLRCSPISGHKSVSWYQQVLGQGPQFIFQYYEKEERGRGNFPDRFSARQFPNYSSELNVNALLLGDSALYLCASSLPGETQYFGPGTRLLVL.

V gene TRBV11-1 combines with J gene TRBJ1-2, with D uncertain. V was cut by 5 bases and J by 8 bases, with 24 bases left in between. Germline-derived CDR1 and CDR2 are SGHAT and FQDESV (reference sequence). The CDR3 is made up of 16 amino acids. This chain's CDR3 is CASSPNSGPAHGGYTF. Written as DNA, the CDR3 is TGTGCCAGCAGCCCAAATAGTGGACCTGCCCACGGAGGCTACACCTTC.

The chain carries TRBV10-3 and TRBJ1-2; tentatively, D is TRBD1 (5 bases). V was clipped by 0 bases and J by 8 bases, with 16 bases between them. From germline, CDR1 is ENHRY and CDR2 SYGVKD. The CDR3 covers 15 residues. The CDR3 is CAISESLGQGGGYTF. The CDR3 DNA sequence: TGTGCCATCAGTGAGTCGCTCGGCCAGGGAGGAGGCTACACCTTC.

The genes are TRBV4-1 and TRBJ2-3; 9 bases are shared with TRBD2. The CDR3 contains 15 residues. V lost 1 base to trimming and J lost 5 bases; unmatched junction nucleotides: 4. Germline loops: CDR1 MGHRA, CDR2 YSYEKL. CDR3 protein: CASSQGGLAKDTQYF. The CDR3 region has the DNA TGCGCCAGCAGCCAAGGGGGACTAGCTAAAGATACGCAGTATTTT.

This CDR3 is CASSRQPQGQPQHF. CDR3 coding DNA: TGTGCCAGCTCACGACAACCACAGGGTCAGCCCCAGCATTTT. The rearrangement links TRBV18 to TRBJ1-5; maybe TRBD1 (6 bases). V dropped 4 bases and J dropped 6 bases, with 13 bases sitting between them. Per the germline V gene, CDR1 is KGHSH and CDR2 is LQKENI. This CDR3 has 14 residues.

The chain uses TRBV2 and TRBJ1-2; D is undetermined. Germline V lookup: CDR1 SNHLY, CDR2 FYNNEI. V was clipped by 1 base and J by 7 bases, with 10 bases between them. The CDR3 totals 13 residues. The CDR3 DNA reads TGTGCCAGCAGTGAAGAACGGGCCTCTGGCTACACCTTC. Amino acids: CASSEERASGYTF.

This clone was seen a few times. The V and J genes are TRBV27 and TRBJ1-2; 11 positions match TRBD1. Germline V gives CDR1 MNHEY, CDR2 SMNVEV (reference sequence). The CDR3 contains 15 residues. V shed 2 bases and J 6 bases; nucleotides not matched to a gene: 5. CDR3 residues: CASSLLGQGANGYTF. The CDR3 DNA follows: TGTGCCAGCAGTTTACTTGGACAGGGGGCTAATGGCTACACCTTC.

This rearrangement joins TRBV4-1 to TRBJ2-5; 8 positions match TRBD2. Per germline, CDR1 MGHRA and CDR2 YSYEKL. J gave up 2 bases and V 1 base, and 6 bases lay outside the gene matches. The CDR3 runs 16 residues. The CDR3 is CASSQGRGGAQETQYF. The DNA of the CDR3 is TGCGCCAGCAGCCAAGGTCGGGGGGGCGCACAAGAGACCCAGTACTTC.

DNA for the CDR3: TGTGCCAGCAGATCTTGGGGGGGTAACGAGCAGTACTTC. Residues: CASRSWGGNEQYF. The rearrangement uses TRBV7-9 and TRBJ2-7; 7 bases are a match to TRBD2. Trimming at V came to 6 bases and at J to 5 bases, leaving 7 bases not matched to a gene. Germline-derived CDR1 and CDR2 are SEHNR and FQNEAQ (reference sequence). This CDR3 comprises 13 residues.

This clone was recorded a few times. The V call is TRBV19, the J call TRBJ1-2, with D possibly TRBD1 on 6 matching bases. This CDR3 contains 16 residues. Germline CDR1 LNHDA, CDR2 SQIVND (reference sequence). The germline V and J ends were trimmed by 4 bases and 8 bases, with 23 bases remaining between them. Written as DNA, the CDR3 is TGTGCCAGTAGTAGAGGTGGACAGTGGGATAGGGCCGGCTACACCTTC. Protein: CASSRGGQWDRAGYTF.

This chain links TRBV2 with TRBJ1-2; D is possibly TRBD1 (5 bases). Trimming pared 1 base from V and 8 bases from J, leaving 8 bases between. Germline V gives CDR1 SNHLY, CDR2 FYNNEI. This CDR3 spans 12 amino acids. For the CDR3, the DNA is TGTGCCAGCAGTGAAGGTGGGGCCGGCTACACCTTC. Its translation: CASSEGGAGYTF.

The rearrangement links TRBV5-1 to TRBJ1-4, with TRBD1 matching over 7 bases. The junction had 6 bases not matched to a gene; V was cut back by 3 bases and J by 4 bases. The germline V gene has CDR1 SGHRS and CDR2 YFSETQ. This CDR3 comprises 15 residues. CDR3 nucleotide sequence: TGCGCCAGCAGCTACCAGGGGGTAGTTAATGAAAAACTGTTTTTT. This sequence encodes CASSYQGVVNEKLFF.

This clone was counted a few times. The rearrangement uses TRBV4-3 and TRBJ1-2; no firm D call. The length of the CDR3 is 17 residues. V lost 0 bases and J 0 bases, leaving 14 bases between the germline ends. Germline V gene sequence: CDR1 LGHNA, CDR2 YSLEER. The CDR3 nucleotides read TGCGCCAGCAGCCAAGAGTACAGCCCAAGAGCTAACTATGGCTACACCTTC. Its protein is CASSQEYSPRANYGYTF.

The chain uses TRBV6-5 and TRBJ2-5; 7 nucleotides line up with TRBD2. Per the germline V gene, CDR1 is MNHEY and CDR2 is SVGAGI. With V trimmed by 0 bases and J by 3 bases, 4 bases remained unmatched. The CDR3 sequence is 15 residues long. Here the CDR3 DNA reads TGTGCCAGCAGTTACTCTCTAGCGGTCAAAGAGACCCAGTACTTC. This sequence encodes CASSYSLAVKETQYF.